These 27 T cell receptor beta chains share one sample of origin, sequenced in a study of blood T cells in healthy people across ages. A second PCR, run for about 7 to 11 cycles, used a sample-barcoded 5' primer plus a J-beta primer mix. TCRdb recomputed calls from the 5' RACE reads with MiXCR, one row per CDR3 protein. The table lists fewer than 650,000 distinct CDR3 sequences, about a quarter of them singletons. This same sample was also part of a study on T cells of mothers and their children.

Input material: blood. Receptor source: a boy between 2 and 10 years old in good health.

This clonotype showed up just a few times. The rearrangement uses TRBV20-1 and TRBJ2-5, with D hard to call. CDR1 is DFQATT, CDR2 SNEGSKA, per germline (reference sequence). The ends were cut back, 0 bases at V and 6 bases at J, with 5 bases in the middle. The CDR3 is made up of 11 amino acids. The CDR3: CSARDPKTQYF. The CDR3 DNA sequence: TGCAGTGCTAGAGATCCTAAGACCCAGTACTTC.

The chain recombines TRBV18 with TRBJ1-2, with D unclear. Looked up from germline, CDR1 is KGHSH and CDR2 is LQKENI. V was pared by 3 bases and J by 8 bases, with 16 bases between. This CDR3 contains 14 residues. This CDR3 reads CASSPGEESSGYTF. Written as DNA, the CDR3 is TGTGCCAGCTCACCTGGGGAGGAGTCTTCCGGCTACACCTTC.

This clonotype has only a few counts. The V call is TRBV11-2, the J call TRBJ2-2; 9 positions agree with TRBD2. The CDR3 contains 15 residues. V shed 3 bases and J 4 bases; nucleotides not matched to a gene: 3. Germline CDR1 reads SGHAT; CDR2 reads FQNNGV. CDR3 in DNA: TGTGCCAGCAGCTTTAGCGGGAGAGGCACCGGGGAGCTGTTTTTT. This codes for CASSFSGRGTGELFF.

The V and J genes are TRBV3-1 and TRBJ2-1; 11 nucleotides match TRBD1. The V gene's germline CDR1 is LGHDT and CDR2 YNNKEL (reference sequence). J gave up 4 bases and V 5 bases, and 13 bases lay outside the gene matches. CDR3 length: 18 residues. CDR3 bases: TGTGCCAGCAGCTCACAAGGGGGCGGGGACAGGGGGTACAATGAGCAGTTCTTC. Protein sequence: CASSSQGGGDRGYNEQFF.

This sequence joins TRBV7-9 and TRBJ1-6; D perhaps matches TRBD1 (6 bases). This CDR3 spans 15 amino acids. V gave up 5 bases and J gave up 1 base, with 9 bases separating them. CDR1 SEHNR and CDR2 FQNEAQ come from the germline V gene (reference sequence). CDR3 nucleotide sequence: TGTGCCAGCAGCCCAGGGGAGTCCTATAATTCACCCCTCCACTTT. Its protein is CASSPGESYNSPLHF.

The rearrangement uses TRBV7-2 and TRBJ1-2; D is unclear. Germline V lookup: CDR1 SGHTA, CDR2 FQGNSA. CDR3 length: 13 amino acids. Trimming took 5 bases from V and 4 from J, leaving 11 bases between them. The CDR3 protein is CASSPQRAYGYTF. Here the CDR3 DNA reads TGTGCCAGCAGCCCACAGAGGGCCTATGGCTACACCTTC. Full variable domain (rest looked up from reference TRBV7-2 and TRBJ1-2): GAGVSQSPSNKVTEKGKDVELRCDPISGHTALYWYRQSLGQGLEFLIYFQGNSAPDKSGLPSDRFSAERTGGSVSTLTIQRTQQEDSAVYLCASSPQRAYGYTFGSGTRLTVV.

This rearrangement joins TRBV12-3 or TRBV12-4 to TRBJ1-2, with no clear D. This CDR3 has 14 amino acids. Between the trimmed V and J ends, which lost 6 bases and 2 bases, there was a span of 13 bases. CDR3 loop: CASRYGRTNYGYTF. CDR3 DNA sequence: TGTGCCAGCAGGTACGGACGTACAAACTATGGCTACACCTTC.

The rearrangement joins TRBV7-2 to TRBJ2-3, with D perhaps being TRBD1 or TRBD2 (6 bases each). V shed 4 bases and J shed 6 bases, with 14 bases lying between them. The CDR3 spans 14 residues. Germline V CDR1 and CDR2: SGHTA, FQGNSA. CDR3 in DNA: TGTGCCAGCAGCTGGGGGGCCCCTAGGGATACGCAGTATTTT. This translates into CASSWGAPRDTQYF. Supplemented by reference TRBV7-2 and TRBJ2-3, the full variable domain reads GAGVSQSPSNKVTEKGKDVELRCDPISGHTALYWYRQSLGQGLEFLIYFQGNSAPDKSGLPSDRFSAERTGGSVSTLTIQRTQQEDSAVYLCASSWGAPRDTQYFGPGTRLTVL.

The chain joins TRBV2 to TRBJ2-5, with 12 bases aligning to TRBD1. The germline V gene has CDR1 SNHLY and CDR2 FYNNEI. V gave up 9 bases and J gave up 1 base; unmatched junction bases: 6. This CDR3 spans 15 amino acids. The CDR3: CASTGQGASQETQYF. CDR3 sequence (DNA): TGTGCCAGTACGGGACAGGGGGCTTCCCAAGAGACCCAGTACTTC.

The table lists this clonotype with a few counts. The CDR3 DNA is TGCAGTGCTAGGGCCGGGGCGCTTGGGGATGAGCAGTTCTTC. The encoded protein is CSARAGALGDEQFF. The chain employs TRBV20-1 and TRBJ2-1; tentatively, D is TRBD1 or TRBD2 (5 bases each). Deletions cut 3 bases from V and 8 bases from J, with 17 bases between. The CDR3 is made up of 14 amino acids. Germline CDR1 and CDR2: DFQATT and SNEGSKA (reference sequence).

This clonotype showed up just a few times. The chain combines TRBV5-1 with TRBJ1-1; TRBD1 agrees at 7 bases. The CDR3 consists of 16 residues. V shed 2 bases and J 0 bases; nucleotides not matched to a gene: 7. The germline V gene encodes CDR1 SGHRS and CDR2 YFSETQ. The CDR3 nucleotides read TGCGCCAGCAGCTTTACCCCACAGGGGATGAACACTGAAGCTTTCTTT. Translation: CASSFTPQGMNTEAFF.

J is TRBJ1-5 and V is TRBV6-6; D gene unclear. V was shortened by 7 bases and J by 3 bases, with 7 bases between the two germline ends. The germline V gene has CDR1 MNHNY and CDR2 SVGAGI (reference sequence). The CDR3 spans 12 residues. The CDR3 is CASTEPNQPQHF. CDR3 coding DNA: TGTGCCAGCACCGAACCCAATCAGCCCCAGCATTTT.

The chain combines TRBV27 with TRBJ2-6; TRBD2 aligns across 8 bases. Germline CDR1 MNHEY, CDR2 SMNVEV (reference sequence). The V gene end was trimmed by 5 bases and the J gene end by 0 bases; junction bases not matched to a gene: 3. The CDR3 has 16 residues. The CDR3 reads CASSVAGFSGANVLTF. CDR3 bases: TGTGCCAGCAGTGTAGCGGGGTTCTCTGGGGCCAACGTCCTGACTTTC.

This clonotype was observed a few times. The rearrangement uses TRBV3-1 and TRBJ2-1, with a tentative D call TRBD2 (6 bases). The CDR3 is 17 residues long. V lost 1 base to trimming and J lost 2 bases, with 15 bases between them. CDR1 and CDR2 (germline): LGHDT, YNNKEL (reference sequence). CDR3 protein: CASSQGSREMAYNEQFF. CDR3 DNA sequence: TGTGCCAGCAGCCAAGGGTCTCGGGAGATGGCCTACAATGAGCAGTTCTTC.

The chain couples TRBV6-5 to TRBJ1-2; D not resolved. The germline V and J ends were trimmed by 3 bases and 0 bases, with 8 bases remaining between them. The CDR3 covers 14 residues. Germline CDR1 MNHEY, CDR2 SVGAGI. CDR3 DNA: TGTGCCAGCAGTTATTCCTCAGCTAACTATGGCTACACCTTC. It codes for CASSYSSANYGYTF.

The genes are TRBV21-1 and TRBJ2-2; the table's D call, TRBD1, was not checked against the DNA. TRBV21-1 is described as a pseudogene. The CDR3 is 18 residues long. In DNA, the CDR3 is TGTGCCAGTTCTCTATGGGGGGACACTGGAAAAAAGGGCGGGGAGCTGTTTTTT. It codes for CASSLWGDTGKKGGELFF.

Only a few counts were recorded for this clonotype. In DNA, the CDR3 is TGTGCCAGCAGCTTAGCGAAGGACAGGGTCTCTGGGGCCAACGTCCTGACTTTC. Amino acid sequence: CASSLAKDRVSGANVLTF. V is TRBV7-8 and J is TRBJ2-6, with 8 bases aligning to TRBD1. The CDR3 is 18 residues long. The ends lost 0 bases at V and 0 bases at J; junction bases unmatched: 4. Germline values: CDR1 SGHVS, CDR2 FQNEAQ.

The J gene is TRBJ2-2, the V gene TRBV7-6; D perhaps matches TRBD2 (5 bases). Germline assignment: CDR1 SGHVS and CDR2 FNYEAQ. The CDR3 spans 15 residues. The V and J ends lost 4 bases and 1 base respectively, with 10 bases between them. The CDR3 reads CASSSRAGNTGELFF. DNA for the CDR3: TGTGCCAGCAGCTCGAGGGCAGGGAACACCGGGGAGCTGTTTTTT.

The CDR3, as DNA: TGTGCCAGCAGTCCGGCCGGGAACAGGGGTCAAGACGAGCAGTACTTC. Translated, it gives CASSPAGNRGQDEQYF. This chain connects TRBV12-3 or TRBV12-4 to TRBJ2-7; 7 bases fit TRBD1. The CDR3 is 16 amino acids. V lost 5 bases, J lost 5 bases, and 15 bases stayed unmatched.

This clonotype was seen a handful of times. The DNA for the CDR3 is TGCAGTGCTAGAGATATTCGTCTAGCGGGCCTGTACAATGAGCAGTTCTTC. It specifies CSARDIRLAGLYNEQFF. The gene calls are TRBV20-1 and TRBJ2-1, with 8 bases aligning to TRBD2. Trimming cost V 0 bases and J 4 bases; bases outside gene matches: 11. CDR1 DFQATT and CDR2 SNEGSKA come from the germline V gene (reference sequence). This CDR3 spans 17 amino acids.

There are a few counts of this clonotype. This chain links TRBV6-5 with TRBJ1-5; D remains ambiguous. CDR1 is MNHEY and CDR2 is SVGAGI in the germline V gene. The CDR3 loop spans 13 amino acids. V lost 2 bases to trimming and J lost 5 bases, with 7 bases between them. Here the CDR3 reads CASSYRLDQPQHF. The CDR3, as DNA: TGTGCCAGCAGTTACCGGCTCGATCAGCCCCAGCATTTT.

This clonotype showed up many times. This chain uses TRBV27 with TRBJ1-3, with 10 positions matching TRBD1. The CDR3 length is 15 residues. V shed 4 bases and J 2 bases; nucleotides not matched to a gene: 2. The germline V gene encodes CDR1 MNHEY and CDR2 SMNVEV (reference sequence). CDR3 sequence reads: CASSSDRGPGNTIYF. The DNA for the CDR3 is TGTGCCAGCAGTTCCGACAGGGGGCCTGGAAACACCATATATTTT.

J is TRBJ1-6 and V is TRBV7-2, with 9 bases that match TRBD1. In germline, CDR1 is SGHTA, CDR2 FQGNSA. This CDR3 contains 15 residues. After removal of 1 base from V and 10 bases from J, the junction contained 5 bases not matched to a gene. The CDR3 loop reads CASSLDTGGFSPLHF. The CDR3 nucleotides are TGTGCCAGCAGCTTAGATACAGGGGGCTTCTCACCCCTCCACTTT.

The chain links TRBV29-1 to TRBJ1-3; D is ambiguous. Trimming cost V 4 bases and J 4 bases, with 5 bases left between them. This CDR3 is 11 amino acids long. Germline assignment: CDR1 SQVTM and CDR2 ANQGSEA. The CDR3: CSVVGGNTIYF. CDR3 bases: TGCAGCGTTGTCGGGGGAAACACCATATATTTT.

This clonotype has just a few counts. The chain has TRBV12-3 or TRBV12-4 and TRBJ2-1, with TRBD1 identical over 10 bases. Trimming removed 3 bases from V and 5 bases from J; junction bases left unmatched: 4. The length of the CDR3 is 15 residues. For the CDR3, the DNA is TGTGCCAGCAGTTTTGGGACAGGGGTTCACAATGAGCAGTTCTTC. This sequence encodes CASSFGTGVHNEQFF.

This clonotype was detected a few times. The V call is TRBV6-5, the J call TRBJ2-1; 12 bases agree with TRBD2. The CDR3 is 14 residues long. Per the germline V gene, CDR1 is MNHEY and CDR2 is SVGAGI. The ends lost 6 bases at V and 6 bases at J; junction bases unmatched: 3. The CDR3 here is CASRTSGRRNEQFF. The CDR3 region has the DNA TGTGCCAGCAGGACTAGCGGGAGACGCAATGAGCAGTTCTTC.

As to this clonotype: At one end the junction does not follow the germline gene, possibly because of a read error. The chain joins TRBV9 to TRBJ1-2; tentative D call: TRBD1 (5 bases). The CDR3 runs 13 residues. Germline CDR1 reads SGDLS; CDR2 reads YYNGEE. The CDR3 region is CAGSVVQGEGYTF. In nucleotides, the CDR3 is TGTGCCGGCAGCGTAGTCCAGGGAGAGGGCTACACCTTC.